A single sample gave rise to the 24 T cell receptor beta chains below, sequenced in a study of blood T cell repertoires in COVID-19. TCRdb's copy holds only in-frame clones and misses some; the assay was immunoSEQ multiplex PCR. This sample has about 64,000 clones; 82% occur once, and the top ten carry over 10%. The sequenced sample was peripheral blood. Every receptor here comes from a human donor in a cohort sampled during active COVID-19.

This clone occurred a few times. This sequence joins TRBV10-2 and TRBJ1-2; possible D gene TRBD1, 5 bases. CDR1 is WSHSY, CDR2 SAAADI, per germline. Trimming cost V 0 bases and J 3 bases, with 5 bases left between them. This CDR3 contains 13 residues. The CDR3 nucleotides are TGCGCCAGCAGTGAGTCAGGGGACTATGGCTACACCTTC. It specifies CASSESGDYGYTF.

J is TRBJ2-3 and V is TRBV11-2; possible D gene TRBD2, 6 bases. This CDR3 contains 17 residues. Trimming removed 6 bases from V and 4 bases from J, with 23 bases in between. CDR1 is SGHAT, CDR2 FQNNGV, per germline. The CDR3 protein is CASRTPRTIAIADTQYF. The CDR3 coding sequence is TGTGCCAGCAGAACTCCTCGGACTATAGCTATCGCAGATACGCAGTATTTT.

This chain uses TRBV7-9 with TRBJ2-5; 9 nucleotides agree with TRBD2. The J segment lost 1 base and the V segment lost 0 bases, leaving 6 bases of the junction unmatched. The CDR3 runs to 17 residues. In germline, CDR1 is SEHNR, CDR2 FQNEAQ (reference sequence). Here the CDR3 DNA reads TGTGCCAGCAGCTTAGCTCGGCTAGCGGGGACCCAAGAGACCCAGTACTTC. Translation gives CASSLARLAGTQETQYF. Together with reference TRBV7-9 and TRBJ2-5, the CDR3 gives the full variable domain: DTGVSQNPRHKITKRGQNVTFRCDPISEHNRLYWYRQTLGQGPEFLTYFQNEAQLEKSRLLSDRFSAERPKGSFSTLEIQRTEQGDSAMYLCASSLARLAGTQETQYFGPGTRLLVL.

This clone appeared a few times. The rearrangement joins TRBV7-9 to TRBJ1-5; the match to TRBD1 covers 7 bases. Germline-derived CDR1 and CDR2 are SEHNR and FQNEAQ (reference sequence). The V segment lost 4 bases and the J segment 4 bases; nucleotides outside the gene matches: 10. The CDR3 spans 16 residues. In DNA form, the CDR3 reads TGTGCCAGCAGCTCTACCGGGACAGAAGTAAATCAGCCCCAGCATTTT. It codes for CASSSTGTEVNQPQHF.

This chain links TRBV6-5 with TRBJ2-7, with D possibly TRBD1 on 6 matching bases. V lost 6 bases, J lost 2 bases, and 14 bases lay in between. This CDR3 region has 14 residues. Germline loops: CDR1 MNHEY, CDR2 SVGAGI. As DNA, the CDR3 is TGTGCCAGCAGGCTGGACAGATCCCCCTACGAGCAGTACTTC. Translating gives CASRLDRSPYEQYF.

V gene TRBV7-6 combines with J gene TRBJ2-7; 9 bases are shared with TRBD1. This CDR3 comprises 17 residues. The germline V gene encodes CDR1 SGHVS and CDR2 FNYEAQ. The ends lost 3 bases at V and 5 bases at J; junction bases unmatched: 14. The chain's CDR3 is CASSLFQPGTGSHEQYF. The CDR3 region has the DNA TGTGCCAGCAGCTTGTTCCAACCCGGGACAGGGAGCCACGAGCAGTACTTC.

This chain links TRBV30 with TRBJ1-2; D ambiguous. This CDR3 comprises 13 residues. V lost 3 bases and J 4 bases, leaving 12 bases between the germline ends. Germline V gene data show CDR1 as GTSNPN and CDR2 as SVGIG (reference sequence). The CDR3 DNA reads as TGTGCCTGGAGGCCGGGTATATCCTATGGCTACACCTTC. Translated: CAWRPGISYGYTF.

This clone was counted between two and nine times. The rearrangement uses TRBV6-1 and TRBJ2-1, with no clear D. Deletions cut 3 bases from V and 6 bases from J, with 12 bases between. The CDR3 is made up of 14 amino acids. Germline CDR1 reads MNHNS; CDR2 reads SASEGT. Here the CDR3 DNA reads TGTGCCAGCAGTGAGCAAGGAGAAGCCAATGAGCAGTTCTTC. Protein: CASSEQGEANEQFF.

The V gene is TRBV18, the J gene TRBJ1-1; D gene ambiguous. There are 15 residues in the CDR3. CDR1 KGHSH and CDR2 LQKENI come from the germline V gene. Deletions cut 0 bases from V and 7 bases from J, with 15 bases between. For the CDR3, the DNA is TGTGCCAGCTCACCACCGTCGCGGGGTCGAGATGAAGCTTTCTTT. Translation: CASSPPSRGRDEAFF.

The chain is built from TRBV30 and TRBJ2-5, with TRBD2 identical over 8 bases. V trimming: 8 bases; J trimming: 1 base; junction bases outside the gene matches: 9. The CDR3 runs 14 residues. Germline CDR1 GTSNPN, CDR2 SVGIG (reference sequence). Written as DNA, the CDR3 is TGTGCCACCGGGAGCGGGGGACCCCAAGAGACCCAGTACTTC. Amino acids: CATGSGGPQETQYF. Full variable domain (outside the CDR3, taken from reference TRBV30 and TRBJ2-5): SQTIHQWPATLVQPVGSPLSLECTVEGTSNPNLYWYRQAAGRGLQLLFYSVGIGQISSEVPQNLSASRPQDRQFILSSKKLLLSDSGFYLCATGSGGPQETQYFGPGTRLLVL.

The CDR3 spells CASSLSGSGVLSSYNEQFF. The CDR3 nucleotides are TGTGCCAGCAGCCTCAGTGGTAGCGGGGTCCTTAGCTCCTACAATGAGCAGTTCTTC. V usage is TRBV13 and J usage is TRBJ2-1, with 8 bases lining up with TRBD2. Germline-derived CDR1 and CDR2 are PRHDT and FYEKMQ (reference sequence). The CDR3 runs to 19 residues. Germline trimming cut 5 bases from V and 0 bases from J; bases unmatched to any gene: 15.

The CDR3 reads CASSTGQGVYGYTF. CDR3 bases: TGTGCCAGTAGTACGGGACAGGGGGTCTATGGCTACACCTTC. The chain has TRBV19 and TRBJ1-2; 11 nucleotides align to TRBD1. Losses at the gene ends were 4 bases for V and 4 bases for J; bases not matched to a gene: 2. Germline V lookup: CDR1 LNHDA, CDR2 SQIVND (reference sequence). The length of the CDR3 is 14 residues.

The V gene is TRBV13, the J gene TRBJ2-1, with a tentative D call TRBD1 (6 bases). This CDR3 region has 15 residues. The V gene's germline CDR1 is PRHDT and CDR2 FYEKMQ (reference sequence). V lost 4 bases, J lost 9 bases, and 19 bases lay in between. In DNA form, the CDR3 reads TGTGCCAGCAGCTCCCCGGGACGGCGAGGGGGTGAGCAGTTCTTC. Translating gives CASSSPGRRGGEQFF.

This clone was counted once. The V gene is TRBV10-2, the J gene TRBJ2-5; 9 bases fit TRBD2. The germline V gene has CDR1 WSHSY and CDR2 SAAADI. With 4 bases clipped from V and 3 bases from J, the junction kept 6 bases outside the gene matches. CDR3 length equals 15 residues. The CDR3 is CASSVAASGEETQYF. The DNA for the CDR3 is TGCGCCAGCAGTGTGGCAGCTAGCGGGGAAGAGACCCAGTACTTC.

The J gene is TRBJ2-7, the V gene TRBV28, with D possibly matching TRBD2 (6 bases). The CDR3 runs 15 residues. The V end lost 3 bases, the J end lost 1 base, and 13 bases lay between the germline ends. The germline gives CDR1 MDHEN, CDR2 SYDVKM. This CDR3 is CASSFSGTLSYEQYV. CDR3 nucleotides: TGTGCCAGCAGTTTCTCGGGGACTTTGTCCTACGAGCAGTACGTC.

The chain couples TRBV19 to TRBJ2-1; TRBD1 matches at 7 bases. Germline lookup yields CDR1 LNHDA and CDR2 SQIVND (reference sequence). CDR3 length: 16 amino acids. V dropped 5 bases and J dropped 7; count of bases not matched to a gene: 14. The CDR3 protein is CASSLTGQGSANEQFF. CDR3 sequence (DNA): TGTGCCAGTAGTTTGACAGGGCAAGGGTCTGCGAATGAGCAGTTCTTC.

The chain recombines TRBV9 with TRBJ2-5; D gene ambiguous. In germline, CDR1 is SGDLS, CDR2 YYNGEE. This CDR3 spans 13 amino acids. Trimming took off 0 bases at V and 5 bases at J, with 8 bases between the two ends. CDR3: CASSVGDWETQYF. As DNA, the CDR3 is TGTGCCAGCAGCGTAGGCGATTGGGAGACCCAGTACTTC.

This sequence joins TRBV5-4 and TRBJ2-2, with TRBD2 matching over 13 bases. With 4 bases clipped from V and 4 bases from J, the junction kept 1 base outside the gene matches. Per the germline V gene, CDR1 is SGHNT and CDR2 is YYREEE (reference sequence). The length of the CDR3 is 15 residues. Here the CDR3 reads CASSGLAGVTGELFF. The CDR3, as DNA: TGTGCCAGCAGCGGACTAGCGGGGGTCACCGGGGAGCTGTTTTTT. The full variable domain, with the rest looked up from reference TRBV5-4 and TRBJ2-2, is ETGVTQSPTHLIKTRGQQVTLRCSSQSGHNTVSWYQQALGQGPQFIFQYYREEENGRGNFPPRFSGLQFPNYSSELNVNALELDDSALYLCASSGLAGVTGELFFGEGSRLTVL.

The CDR3: CASMRNTEAFF. The CDR3 DNA is TGTGCCAGTATGCGGAACACTGAAGCTTTCTTT. This sequence joins TRBV19 and TRBJ1-1; D remains ambiguous. V lost 7 bases and J 1 base, leaving 4 bases between the germline ends. Germline CDR1 and CDR2: LNHDA and SQIVND (reference sequence). The CDR3 has 11 amino acids.

The chain employs TRBV5-4 and TRBJ1-4; 8 nucleotides align to TRBD1. The CDR3 is 13 residues long. Per germline, CDR1 SGHNT and CDR2 YYREEE (reference sequence). The J segment lost 14 bases and the V segment lost 2 bases, leaving 8 bases of the junction unmatched. The DNA of the CDR3 is TGTGCCAGCAGCTTCGACAGGGGCGGGACCCTGTTTTTT. Translating gives CASSFDRGGTLFF.

The sample holds a few counts of this clone. This chain connects TRBV6-6 to TRBJ2-1, with 16 bases aligning to TRBD2. From germline, CDR1 is MNHNY and CDR2 SVGAGI (reference sequence). With 5 bases clipped from V and 7 bases from J, the junction kept 11 bases outside the gene matches. The CDR3 is 18 residues long. CDR3 amino acids: CASSRTGTSGGARNEQFF. The CDR3 nucleotides read TGTGCCAGCAGTCGAACCGGGACTAGCGGGGGGGCAAGAAATGAGCAGTTCTTC.

Remarks on this clone: One end of the junction does not line up with germline, which may come from a read error. The rearrangement uses TRBV7-2 and TRBJ2-7; D is perhaps TRBD1 (7 bases). Germline CDR1 SGHTA, CDR2 FQGNSA. The CDR3 is 14 residues long. As DNA, the CDR3 is TGTGCCAGCAGCCTAGCGACAGGGTTCTACGAGCAGTACTTC. It specifies CASSLATGFYEQYF.

V is TRBV15 and J is TRBJ1-2, with a tentative D call TRBD1 (6 bases). The V gene lost 2 bases and the J gene lost 4 bases, with 14 bases spanning the gap. Germline V CDR1 and CDR2: LNHNV, YYDKDF (reference sequence). The CDR3 consists of 15 residues. CDR3: CATSRPKGGVYGYTF. For the CDR3, the DNA is TGTGCCACCAGCAGACCAAAGGGGGGGGTCTATGGCTACACCTTC.

V is TRBV19 and J is TRBJ1-1, with D possibly TRBD1 on 5 matching bases. Trimming shortened V by 2 bases and J by 2 bases, and 12 bases separated the two germline ends. The germline V gene has CDR1 LNHDA and CDR2 SQIVND (reference sequence). The CDR3 runs to 15 residues. CDR3 sequence reads: CASSILRRGNTEAFF. The CDR3 DNA is TGTGCCAGTAGTATATTGAGGAGGGGTAACACTGAAGCTTTCTTT.